A single sample is the source of the 10 T cell receptor beta chains below, sequenced in a study of blood T cell repertoires in COVID-19. TCRdb keeps only in-frame clones here, not all; method: immunoSEQ multiplex PCR. The data show about 110,000 clones, over 65% seen once. Sequencing was performed on peripheral blood. These receptors came from a woman in her fifties or sixties with acute or convalescent COVID-19.

The rearrangement uses TRBV18 and TRBJ2-5; the D is unclear. Germline-derived CDR1 and CDR2 are KGHSH and LQKENI. Trimming removed 4 bases from V and 3 bases from J, with 6 bases in between. The CDR3 has 12 amino acids. The CDR3 is CASSLNKETQYF. The CDR3, as DNA: TGTGCCAGCTCACTAAACAAAGAGACCCAGTACTTC.

This clone occurred a few times. The gene calls are TRBV10-3 and TRBJ1-4; D is unresolved. The CDR3 extends over 18 amino acids. Germline V gene sequence: CDR1 ENHRY, CDR2 SYGVKD. V was shortened by 4 bases and J by 0 bases, with 18 bases between the two germline ends. This chain's CDR3 is CAISGEEADTATNEKLFF. The DNA of the CDR3 is TGTGCCATCAGTGGGGAGGAGGCCGACACTGCAACTAATGAAAAACTGTTTTTT.

The chain uses TRBV6-1 and TRBJ1-3; TRBD1 might be the D (5 bases). V lost 0 bases to trimming and J lost 2 bases, with 14 bases between them. Germline assignment: CDR1 MNHNS and CDR2 SASEGT. There are 17 residues in the CDR3. The CDR3 region is CASSEAPRGVTGNTIYF. CDR3 in DNA: TGTGCCAGCAGTGAAGCGCCTCGGGGGGTTACTGGAAACACCATATATTTT.

The table lists this clone with a few counts. The chain recombines TRBV29-1 with TRBJ2-1; 7 nucleotides line up with TRBD2. Germline V CDR1 and CDR2: SQVTM, ANQGSEA. V shed 3 bases, J shed 4 bases, and the junction held 6 bases outside the gene matches. CDR3 length: 14 residues. DNA of the CDR3: TGCAGCGTTGATTCTAGCGGCTTATACAATGAGCAGTTCTTC. It codes for CSVDSSGLYNEQFF.

J is TRBJ2-2 and V is TRBV24-1, with D unclear. Looked up from germline, CDR1 is KGHDR and CDR2 is SFDVKD. This CDR3 has 14 residues. V lost 5 bases, J lost 4 bases, and 10 bases lay in between. In DNA, the CDR3 is TGTGCCACCAGTGGTCCCGTTAGCACCGGGGAGCTGTTTTTT. Protein sequence: CATSGPVSTGELFF.

The gene calls are TRBV7-9 and TRBJ2-5; the D gene is possibly TRBD1 (6 bases). Deletions cut 5 bases from V and 5 bases from J, with 18 bases between. Germline V gives CDR1 SEHNR, CDR2 FQNEAQ (reference sequence). This CDR3 comprises 15 residues. CDR3 in amino acids: CASSQRGTPGETQYF. The CDR3 DNA reads TGTGCCAGCAGCCAGAGGGGGACCCCCGGGGAGACCCAGTACTTC.

This rearrangement joins TRBV2 to TRBJ2-1; TRBD2 might be the D (6 bases). Trimming cost V 1 base and J 2 bases, with 9 bases left between them. CDR3 length: 15 amino acids. CDR1 and CDR2 from the germline V gene are SNHLY and FYNNEI. The DNA of the CDR3 is TGTGCCAGCAGTGAAGGGGGGGTAACCTACAATGAGCAGTTCTTC. It translates to CASSEGGVTYNEQFF.

This chain uses TRBV18 with TRBJ2-7; 8 nucleotides agree with TRBD2. J lost 4 bases, V lost 8 bases, and 10 bases had no gene match. CDR1 KGHSH and CDR2 LQKENI come from the germline V gene. This CDR3 comprises 14 residues. The CDR3 loop is CASPNGTSLYEQYF. Here the CDR3 DNA reads TGTGCCAGCCCTAACGGGACTAGTCTATACGAGCAGTACTTC.

V usage is TRBV19 and J usage is TRBJ2-7; 9 positions agree with TRBD2. Germline lookup yields CDR1 LNHDA and CDR2 SQIVND (reference sequence). CDR3 size: 15 residues. V was clipped by 1 base and J by 3 bases; unmatched bases: 4. In DNA form, the CDR3 reads TGTGCCAGTAGTATAGTAGCGGGGGCTCGCTACGAGCAGTACTTC. Residues: CASSIVAGARYEQYF.

The CDR3 is CASSPPINEQFF. The CDR3, as DNA: TGTGCCAGCTCACCACCCATCAATGAGCAGTTCTTC. This chain joins TRBV18 and TRBJ2-1, with D hard to call. Trimming stripped 0 bases from V and 6 bases from J, with 3 bases between. This CDR3 has 12 residues. Germline V gives CDR1 KGHSH, CDR2 LQKENI.